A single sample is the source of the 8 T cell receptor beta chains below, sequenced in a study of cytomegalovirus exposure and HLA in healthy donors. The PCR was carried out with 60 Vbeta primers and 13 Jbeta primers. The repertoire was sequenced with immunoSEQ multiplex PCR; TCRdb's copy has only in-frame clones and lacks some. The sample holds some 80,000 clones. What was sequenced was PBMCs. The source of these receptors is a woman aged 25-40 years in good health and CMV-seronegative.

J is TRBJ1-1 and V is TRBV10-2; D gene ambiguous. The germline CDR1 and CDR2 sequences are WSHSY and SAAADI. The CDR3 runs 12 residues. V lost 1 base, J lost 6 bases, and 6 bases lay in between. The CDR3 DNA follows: TGCGCCAGCAGTGAGTTGCAGGCTGAAGCTTTCTTT. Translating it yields CASSELQAEAFF.

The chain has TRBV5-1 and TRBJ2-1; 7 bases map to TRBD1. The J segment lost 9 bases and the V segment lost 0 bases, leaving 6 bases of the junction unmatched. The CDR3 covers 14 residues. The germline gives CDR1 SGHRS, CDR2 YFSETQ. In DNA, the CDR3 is TGCGCCAGCAGCTTGGGACAGGGTTATACTGAGCAGTTCTTC. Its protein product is CASSLGQGYTEQFF.

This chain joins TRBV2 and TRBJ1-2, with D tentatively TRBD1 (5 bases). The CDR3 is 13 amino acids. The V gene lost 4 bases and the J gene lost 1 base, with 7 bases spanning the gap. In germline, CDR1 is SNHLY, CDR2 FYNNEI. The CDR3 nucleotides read TGTGCCAGCAGTGCCGACAGTAACTATGGCTACACCTTC. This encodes CASSADSNYGYTF.

In nucleotides, the CDR3 is TGCAGCGTTGACATAGGGGGAAACACCGGGGAGCTGTTTTTT. It is translated as CSVDIGGNTGELFF. The rearrangement links TRBV29-1 to TRBJ2-2, with a weak D call TRBD1 (6 bases). The V end was cut by 3 bases, the J end by 2 bases, with 10 bases between. This CDR3 has 14 residues. CDR1 is SQVTM, CDR2 ANQGSEA, per germline.

CDR3 amino acids: CASSSLGTGRTGELFF. Written as DNA, the CDR3 is TGTGCCAGCTCAAGCCTCGGGACAGGGAGGACCGGGGAGCTGTTTTTT. The genes are TRBV18 and TRBJ2-2; 9 bases align to TRBD1. Germline V gene sequence: CDR1 KGHSH, CDR2 LQKENI. The J segment lost 5 bases and the V segment lost 5 bases, leaving 9 bases of the junction unmatched. The CDR3 sequence is 16 residues long.

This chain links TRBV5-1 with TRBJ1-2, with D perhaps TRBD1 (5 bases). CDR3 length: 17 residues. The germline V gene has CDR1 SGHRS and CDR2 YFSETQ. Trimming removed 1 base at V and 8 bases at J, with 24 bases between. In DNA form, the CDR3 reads TGCGCCAGCAGCTTGTGGTCCGCGGGGGAGATCGGGGTCGGCTACACCTTC. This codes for CASSLWSAGEIGVGYTF.

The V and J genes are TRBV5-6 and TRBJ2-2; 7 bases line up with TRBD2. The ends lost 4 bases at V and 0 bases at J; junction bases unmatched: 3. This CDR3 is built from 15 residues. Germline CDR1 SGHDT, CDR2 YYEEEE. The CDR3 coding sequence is TGTGCCAGCAGCATACTAGCGCCGAACACCGGGGAGCTGTTTTTT. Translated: CASSILAPNTGELFF. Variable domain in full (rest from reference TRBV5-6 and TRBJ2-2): DAGVTQSPTHLIKTRGQQVTLRCSPKSGHDTVSWYQQALGQGPQFIFQYYEEEERQRGNFPDRFSGHQFPNYSSELNVNALLLGDSALYLCASSILAPNTGELFFGEGSRLTVL.

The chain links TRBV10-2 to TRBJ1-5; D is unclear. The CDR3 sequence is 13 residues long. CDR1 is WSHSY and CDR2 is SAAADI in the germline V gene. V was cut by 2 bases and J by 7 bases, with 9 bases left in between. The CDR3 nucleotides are TGCGCCAGCAGTGAGACGGGGAACCAGCCCCAGCATTTT. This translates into CASSETGNQPQHF.